Presented here are 30 T cell receptor beta chains from one specimen sequenced in a study of blood T cell repertoires in COVID-19. This table comes from immunoSEQ multiplex PCR, and its TCRdb copy is limited to in-frame clones, with some not included. This table has nearly 35,000 clones, around 90% appearing once. Sequenced sample: peripheral blood. The source is a man between 65 and 80 years old with acute or convalescent COVID-19.

This rearrangement joins TRBV30 to TRBJ2-7, with no clear D. V was cut by 0 bases and J by 0 bases, with 6 bases left in between. CDR3 length equals 13 residues. The V gene's germline CDR1 is GTSNPN and CDR2 SVGIG (reference sequence). The CDR3 DNA reads TGTGCCTGGAGTGTCGGTAACTCCTACGAGCAGTACTTC. Encoded protein: CAWSVGNSYEQYF.

The chain recombines TRBV6-5 with TRBJ2-7; 9 bases align to TRBD1. J was trimmed by 6 bases and V by 5 bases; bases with no gene match: 8. CDR3 length: 14 residues. CDR1 and CDR2 (germline): MNHEY, SVGAGI. The CDR3 is CASSSRDREGEQYF. The CDR3 DNA follows: TGTGCCAGCAGTAGCCGGGACAGGGAGGGCGAGCAGTACTTC.

CDR3 in amino acids: CASSFVADQETQYF. The CDR3 DNA reads TGTGCCAGCAGCTTTGTGGCGGACCAAGAGACCCAGTACTTC. The chain recombines TRBV5-4 with TRBJ2-5; no definite D call. This CDR3 has 14 residues. Germline CDR1 reads SGHNT; CDR2 reads YYREEE (reference sequence). Trimming pared 2 bases from V and 0 bases from J, leaving 8 bases between.

The chain joins TRBV29-1 to TRBJ1-5; possible D gene TRBD1, 5 bases. The germline V and J ends were trimmed by 3 bases and 8 bases, with 17 bases remaining between them. The length of the CDR3 is 14 residues. Germline V gene data show CDR1 as SQVTM and CDR2 as ANQGSEA. The CDR3 region has the DNA TGCAGCGTTGAGGGGCACGGGTCTCTAGAGCCCCAGCATTTT. It encodes CSVEGHGSLEPQHF.

The chain joins TRBV5-5 to TRBJ2-5; 7 positions match TRBD2. Germline assignment: CDR1 SGHKS and CDR2 YYEKEE (reference sequence). The CDR3 loop spans 13 amino acids. V lost 4 bases, J lost 4 bases, and 4 bases stayed unmatched. In DNA form, the CDR3 reads TGTGCCAGCAGCATATGGACTAGAGAGACCCAGTACTTC. It yields the protein CASSIWTRETQYF.

The chain couples TRBV18 to TRBJ1-6, with 7 bases that match TRBD1. Germline V gene data show CDR1 as KGHSH and CDR2 as LQKENI. With V trimmed by 7 bases and J by 7 bases, 7 bases remained unmatched. The CDR3 covers 14 residues. CDR3 sequence (DNA): TGTGCCAGCTTCGCGGGACAGCAAAATTCACCCCTCCACTTT. It codes for CASFAGQQNSPLHF.

The chain has TRBV19 and TRBJ2-1; TRBD2 might be the D (7 bases). Germline V gene sequence: CDR1 LNHDA, CDR2 SQIVND (reference sequence). The CDR3 loop spans 15 amino acids. V gave up 2 bases and J gave up 6 bases, with 14 bases separating them. Written as DNA, the CDR3 is TGTGCCAGTAGTATAAGAGAGGGGGGGATCAATGAGCAGTTCTTC. Protein product: CASSIREGGINEQFF.

The V gene is TRBV7-2, the J gene TRBJ1-4, with a weak D call TRBD1 (5 bases). The length of the CDR3 is 14 residues. Trimming removed 5 bases from V and 0 bases from J, with 7 bases in between. Looked up from germline, CDR1 is SGHTA and CDR2 is FQGNSA. CDR3 in DNA: TGTGCCAGCAGCGCGGGACCAACTAATGAAAAACTGTTTTTT. Amino acid sequence: CASSAGPTNEKLFF.

CDR3 sequence reads: CASSISAGGTYEQYF. The CDR3 DNA reads as TGTGCCAGTAGTATATCAGCAGGGGGTACCTACGAGCAGTACTTC. The chain is built from TRBV19 and TRBJ2-7; 7 bases agree with TRBD1. V was pared by 2 bases and J by 2 bases, with 6 bases of the junction left unmatched. The length of the CDR3 is 15 residues. CDR1 and CDR2 from the germline V gene are LNHDA and SQIVND (reference sequence).

The sample holds a few counts of this clone. Mismatch with germline at one junction end may stem from a read error. The chain links TRBV5-1 to TRBJ2-1; 7 nucleotides match TRBD2. Germline V CDR1 and CDR2: SGHRS, YFSETQ. This CDR3 is built from 14 residues. The CDR3 coding sequence is TGCGCCAGCAGCTTGGCCGGGGGGTACACTGAGCAGTTCTTC. Protein: CASSLAGGYTEQFF.

This chain uses TRBV6-5 with TRBJ2-3; 8 nucleotides agree with TRBD2. Germline V gene lookup returns CDR1 MNHEY and CDR2 SVGAGI. This CDR3 has 15 amino acids. The V segment lost 0 bases and the J segment 5 bases; nucleotides outside the gene matches: 4. This chain's CDR3 is CASSYSSSGRDTQYF. Written as DNA, the CDR3 is TGTGCCAGCAGTTACTCGTCTAGCGGGCGAGATACGCAGTATTTT.

The genes are TRBV24-1 and TRBJ2-1, with D possibly TRBD2 on 5 matching bases. Germline V lookup: CDR1 KGHDR, CDR2 SFDVKD. V was pared by 9 bases and J by 0 bases, with 14 bases between. The CDR3 length is 15 residues. CDR3 nucleotide sequence: TGTGCCACCTCCCTGACGGGAAGCTCCTACAATGAGCAGTTCTTC. This encodes CATSLTGSSYNEQFF.

The J gene is TRBJ1-2, the V gene TRBV2, with no clear D. CDR3 size: 12 residues. Germline assignment: CDR1 SNHLY and CDR2 FYNNEI. Trimming shortened V by 8 bases and J by 6 bases, and 13 bases separated the two germline ends. Written as DNA, the CDR3 is TGTGCCAGCTGGGAGGGAGGTGATGGCTACACCTTC. It encodes CASWEGGDGYTF.

This chain uses TRBV5-1 with TRBJ2-1; TRBD2 matches at 7 bases. The CDR3 contains 13 residues. Looked up from germline, CDR1 is SGHRS and CDR2 is YFSETQ. J lost 9 bases, V lost 0 bases, and 3 bases had no gene match. CDR3 protein: CASSLELASEQFF. The CDR3 DNA sequence: TGCGCCAGCAGCTTGGAACTAGCGAGTGAGCAGTTCTTC.

V gene TRBV6-5 combines with J gene TRBJ2-2, with 13 bases matching TRBD2. V was clipped by 2 bases and J by 7 bases; unmatched bases: 4. Germline V gene lookup returns CDR1 MNHEY and CDR2 SVGAGI. There are 16 residues in the CDR3. The CDR3, as DNA: TGTGCCAGCAGTTACGGGGGACTAGCGGGGAACGGGGAGCTGTTTTTT. Translated, it gives CASSYGGLAGNGELFF.

The chain links TRBV6-5 to TRBJ2-6, with D tentatively TRBD2 (6 bases). The CDR3 is made up of 13 amino acids. Germline lookup yields CDR1 MNHEY and CDR2 SVGAGI. The CDR3 is CAIGGSGANVLTF. CDR3 sequence (DNA): TGTGCTATCGGGGGCTCTGGGGCCAACGTCCTGACTTTC.

This rearrangement joins TRBV5-8 to TRBJ2-3; D may be TRBD2 (5 bases). CDR1 is SGHTS and CDR2 is YDEGEE in the germline V gene. V was clipped by 5 bases and J by 6 bases, with 10 bases between them. CDR3 length: 12 amino acids. The CDR3 loop reads CASRSGWDTQYF. CDR3 sequence (DNA): TGTGCCAGCAGAAGCGGCTGGGATACGCAGTATTTT.

The V and J genes are TRBV24-1 and TRBJ2-1; D unclear. Germline-derived CDR1 and CDR2 are KGHDR and SFDVKD. Trimming pared 9 bases from V and 4 bases from J, leaving 9 bases between. There are 12 residues in the CDR3. The DNA of the CDR3 is TGTGCCACCTCAGGAAGATACAATGAGCAGTTCTTC. Translated, it gives CATSGRYNEQFF.

The chain carries TRBV5-1 and TRBJ1-4; perhaps TRBD1 as D (6 bases). The V and J ends lost 3 bases and 7 bases respectively, with 19 bases between them. The CDR3 covers 16 residues. CDR1 is SGHRS, CDR2 YFSETQ, per germline. The CDR3 region has the DNA TGCGCCAGCAGCTCACAACCACCCCAGGGGAGTGAAAAACTGTTTTTT. The encoded protein is CASSSQPPQGSEKLFF.

This chain links TRBV28 with TRBJ2-2; D perhaps matches TRBD1 (6 bases). Germline V gene data show CDR1 as MDHEN and CDR2 as SYDVKM. This CDR3 is built from 14 residues. Trimming removed 6 bases from V and 3 bases from J, with 11 bases in between. CDR3 nucleotides: TGTGCCAGCAGCCCTCACAGGGACACCGGGGAGCTGTTTTTT. This gives the protein CASSPHRDTGELFF.

The rearrangement joins TRBV5-4 to TRBJ1-6; 7 nucleotides align to TRBD1. The CDR3 length is 13 residues. CDR1 is SGHNT, CDR2 YYREEE, per germline (reference sequence). J lost 6 bases, V lost 7 bases, and 4 bases had no gene match. CDR3 protein: CASRTGSNSPLHF. CDR3 bases: TGTGCCAGCCGGACAGGCAGTAATTCACCCCTCCACTTT.

This chain joins TRBV6-4 and TRBJ2-1, with D maybe TRBD1 (6 bases). The germline V gene has CDR1 MRHNA and CDR2 SNTAGT. The CDR3 has 12 residues. V was clipped by 8 bases and J by 6 bases, with 11 bases between them. The CDR3 DNA reads as TGTGCCAGCTGGGACATTTCCAATGAGCAGTTCTTC. It encodes CASWDISNEQFF.

This clone was observed a handful of times. V is TRBV9 and J is TRBJ1-1; D ambiguous. With 0 bases removed from V and 4 bases from J, the gap between germline ends came to 13 bases. CDR1 and CDR2 from the germline V gene are SGDLS and YYNGEE. This CDR3 contains 15 residues. The CDR3 DNA reads TGTGCCAGCAGCGTAGATCCGGGTTCCTCCACTGAAGCTTTCTTT. Protein sequence: CASSVDPGSSTEAFF.

The chain recombines TRBV5-4 with TRBJ2-1; 7 positions match TRBD1. Germline CDR1 and CDR2: SGHNT and YYREEE (reference sequence). The V and J ends lost 0 bases and 0 bases, in that order; junction bases with no gene match: 6. The CDR3 covers 17 residues. This CDR3 is CASSLGGGRISYNEQFF. In DNA, the CDR3 is TGTGCCAGCAGCTTGGGAGGGGGCAGGATCTCCTACAATGAGCAGTTCTTC. Filled out from reference TRBV5-4 and TRBJ2-1, the complete variable domain reads ETGVTQSPTHLIKTRGQQVTLRCSSQSGHNTVSWYQQALGQGPQFIFQYYREEENGRGNFPPRFSGLQFPNYSSELNVNALELDDSALYLCASSLGGGRISYNEQFFGPGTRLTVL.

V gene TRBV6-2 or TRBV6-3 combines with J gene TRBJ1-2; tentatively, D is TRBD1 (6 bases). Germline V CDR1 and CDR2: MNHEY, SVGEGT. V lost 5 bases and J 8 bases, leaving 9 bases between the germline ends. This CDR3 region has 11 residues. CDR3 amino acids: CASSRTAGYTF. The CDR3 DNA sequence: TGTGCCAGCAGTAGGACAGCCGGCTACACCTTC.

The chain couples TRBV19 to TRBJ1-5, with D uncertain. V shed 0 bases and J shed 4 bases, with 13 bases lying between them. CDR3 length: 16 residues. The germline V gene encodes CDR1 LNHDA and CDR2 SQIVND (reference sequence). The CDR3 region has the DNA TGTGCCAGTAGTATAGATCTCTGGTCAGGTAATCAGCCCCAGCATTTT. Its protein product is CASSIDLWSGNQPQHF. The entire variable domain, with the rest obtained from reference TRBV19 and TRBJ1-5, is as follows: DGGITQSPKYLFRKEGQNVTLSCEQNLNHDAMYWYRQDPGQGLRLIYYSQIVNDFQKGDIAEGYSVSREKKESFPLTVTSAQKNPTAFYLCASSIDLWSGNQPQHFGDGTRLSIL.

This clone was counted a single time. This chain joins TRBV27 and TRBJ2-4, with D possibly matching TRBD1 (5 bases). Germline assignment: CDR1 MNHEY and CDR2 SMNVEV (reference sequence). The CDR3 contains 15 residues. The germline V and J ends were trimmed by 0 bases and 6 bases, with 12 bases remaining between them. The CDR3 DNA follows: TGTGCCAGCAGTTTATCCCAGGGTACTACAAACATTCAGTACTTC. Encoded protein: CASSLSQGTTNIQYF.

This clone was counted only a few times. V is TRBV7-8 and J is TRBJ2-7; 7 bases match TRBD1. With 5 bases clipped from V and 7 bases from J, the junction kept 8 bases outside the gene matches. The V gene's germline CDR1 is SGHVS and CDR2 FQNEAQ. The CDR3 consists of 13 residues. CDR3 DNA: TGTGCCAGCAGCCATGACAGGGCGTGGGAGCAGTACTTC. The encoded protein is CASSHDRAWEQYF. Looking up the rest from reference TRBV7-8 and TRBJ2-7 gives the full variable domain: GAGVSQSPRYKVAKRGQDVALRCDPISGHVSLFWYQQALGQGPEFLTYFQNEAQLDKSGLPSDRFFAERPEGSVSTLKIQRTQQEDSAVYLCASSHDRAWEQYFGPGTRLTVT.

The J gene is TRBJ2-2, the V gene TRBV5-1, with no clear D. In germline, CDR1 is SGHRS, CDR2 YFSETQ. V lost 4 bases and J lost 5, with 9 bases in between. This CDR3 comprises 13 residues. Here the CDR3 reads CASSPTWTGELFF. CDR3 sequence (DNA): TGCGCCAGCAGCCCAACATGGACCGGGGAGCTGTTTTTT.

The rearrangement links TRBV7-9 to TRBJ1-1; D is unclear. V gave up 6 bases and J gave up 8 bases, with 10 bases separating them. This CDR3 has 11 residues. Germline loops: CDR1 SEHNR, CDR2 FQNEAQ (reference sequence). The CDR3 coding sequence is TGTGCCAGCAGTTCCGCCGGGGAAGCTTTCTTT. This codes for CASSSAGEAFF.